This is a list of T cell receptor beta chains from one sample in a study of CXCR3-negative and CXCR3-positive naive CD8 T cells. TCRdb reworked the 5' RACE reads into one entry per CDR3 protein, no DNA. The sample yields approximately 130,000 distinct CDR3 sequences, of which the top ten take up approximately 0.4%. Sequenced sample: naive CXCR3+ CD8+ T cells from blood. The source is a human donor in good health. Some clones in this sample may be carry-over from other donors' samples. Both conserved end residues are part of each CDR3.

>TRBJ2-3|16|TRBV4-1
CASSPTGLAGGNTQYF
>TRBJ2-7|13|TRBV6-5
CASLTGTTYEQYF
>TRBJ2-3|17|TRBV25-1
CASRERMDRGRGGTQYF
>TRBJ2-1|16|TRBV7-6
CASSLAYRGRRWEQFF
>TRBJ2-5|14|TRBV3-1
CASSQGTIQETQYF
>TRBJ2-3|14|TRBV20-1
CSARDRGPTDTQYF
>TRBJ1-1|14|TRBV27
CASSRGTVGTEAFF
>TRBJ2-7|15|TRBV6-5
CASGKTGQGVNEQYF
>TRBJ2-3|15|TRBV7-9
CASSADRGYTDTQYF
>TRBJ1-5|14|TRBV20-1
CSARQDSSNQPQHF
>TRBJ2-1|14|TRBV6-4
CASSEGASSGEQFF
>TRBJ2-7|12|TRBV5-6
CASSLASREQYF
>TRBJ1-3|13|TRBV29-1
CSAQSGSGNTIYF
>TRBJ1-2|14|TRBV29-1
CSVEDGGTGYGYTF
>TRBJ1-5|15|TRBV7-6
CASSLEGGGNQPQHF
>TRBJ1-2|15|TRBV4-1
CASSQGSRQGLGYTF
>TRBJ2-1|16|TRBV4-1
CASSQVSGSSYNEQFF
>TRBJ2-1|13|TRBV29-1
CSIGPSGNNEQFF
>TRBJ2-1|15|TRBV9
CASSALAGFHNEQFF
>TRBJ1-1|14|TRBV6-6
CASSYTLGGSEAFF
>TRBJ2-1|12|TRBV5-1
CASREYYNEQFF
>TRBJ2-2|15|TRBV4-3
CASSQDRGVAGELFF
>TRBJ2-1|17|TRBV7-9
CASSLPRPGPGDNEQFF
>TRBJ2-5|16|TRBV28
CASSLSDRANKETQYF
>TRBJ2-1|18|TRBV9
CASSYHSKLAGGGNEQFF
>TRBJ1-1|14|TRBV5-1
CASSHLGVNTEAFF
>TRBJ2-7|13|TRBV9
CASSPRDRGEQYF
>TRBJ2-7|16|TRBV5-1
CASSLDSVSVSYEQYF
>TRBJ2-1|11|TRBV6-5
CASVAADEQFF
>TRBJ2-3|17|TRBV23-1
CASSQSDSTWATDTQYF
>TRBJ1-2|15|TRBV20-1
CSARDPELGNYGYTF
>TRBJ2-1|18|TRBV10-3
CAISESQITYSGYNEQFF
>TRBJ2-3|17|TRBV7-6
CASSLGIVNRLFDTQYF
>TRBJ2-7|14|TRBV29-1
CSVVFPDRAYEQYF
>TRBJ2-7|15|TRBV27
CASSLSTGASYEQYF
>TRBJ2-1|15|TRBV15
CATSRVRGDPFSRFF
>TRBJ2-4|16|TRBV9
CASSVAGGTTFDIQYF
>TRBJ2-1|17|TRBV6-6
CASTQSILAGGVNEQFF
>TRBJ1-4|14|TRBV2
CASSDRGHGEKLFF
>TRBJ2-1|11|TRBV10-2
CASSEAGEQFF
>TRBJ1-1|14|TRBV5-1
CASSVDRGGTEAFF